A selection of T cell receptor beta chains follows, all from one sample in a study of tumor-infiltrating lymphocytes in primary liver carcinoma. TCRdb independently ran MiXCR on the multiplex PCR reads; one entry per CDR3 protein. The sample lists more than 75,000 distinct CDR3 sequences, 65% to 80% occurring once. The sequenced sample was liver tumor tissue from sampling region 1. These receptor sequences come from a man aged 35 to 55 with primary liver carcinoma and hepatitis B virus infection. The CDR3 runs from the conserved cysteine through the conserved F or W. D genes are given only for firm matches. Rows give clone size only sometimes, using once, few, many, or a class for an expanded clone.

>TRBD2|18|.|TRBJ2-7|TRBV11-2
TGCGCCAGCAGCTTAGCTTTGGCGGGAGTTCGCCTCGATCACGAGCAATACTTC
CASSLALAGVRLDHEQYF
>.|15|many|TRBJ2-1|TRBV6-1
TGTGCCAGCAAGTATCAGGGGACCTCCTACAATGAGCAGTTCTTC
CASKYQGTSYNEQFF
>.|14|.|TRBJ1-3|TRBV11-2
TGTGCCATCAGCCCCTCGAAGGGAGGAAACACCATATATTTT
CAISPSKGGNTIYF
>TRBD2|18|few|TRBJ2-7|TRBV11-2
TGTGCCAGCAGCATATCCGTAGGACTAGCGGGAGGGGGGTACGAGCATTACTTC
CASSISVGLAGGGYEHYF
>.|15|few|TRBJ1-5|TRBV28
TGTGCCAGCAGTTCCGGGTCTCCCGGAGGTCAGTCTCAGCATTTT
CASSSGSPGGQSQHF
>.|14|.|TRBJ2-7|TRBV6-5
TGTGCCAGCACAGGGGTGGGAGGGCCCTACGAGCAGTACTTC
CASTGVGGPYEQYF
>.|14|.|TRBJ2-5|TRBV5-1
TGCGCCAGCAGCTTCGGGGACGCACAAGAGACCCAGTACTTC
CASSFGDAQETQYF
>TRBD1|18|.|TRBJ2-3|TRBV2
TGTGCCAGCAAGACGGGACAGGGTTATTCGACCTCCATGGATACGCAGTATTTT
CASKTGQGYSTSMDTQYF
>TRBD1|18|.|TRBJ1-1|TRBV11-2
TGTGCCAGCAGCCCGGGGGGCAGGGGGGCGGCAAGCGACACTGAAGATTTCTTT
CASSPGGRGAASDTEDFF
>TRBD2|17|.|TRBJ2-3|TRBV29-1
TGCAGCGTTAATTTGCCTAGCGGAAGTTTAGGGACAGATACGCAGTATTTT
CSVNLPSGSLGTDTQYF
>.|12|few|TRBJ2-1|TRBV6-1
TGTGCCGGCAGTGGATCCTACAATGAGCAGTTCTTC
CAGSGSYNEQFF
>TRBD2|15|.|TRBJ2-5|TRBV28
TGTGCCAGCAGTCAACAGGAACTAGCGGAAGAGACCCAGTACTTC
CASSQQELAEETQYF
>.|12|.|TRBJ2-5|TRBV12-3/TRBV12-4
TGCACCAGCAAGGCTCAACAAGAGACCCAATACTTC
CTSKAQQETQYF
>TRBD2|16|.|TRBJ2-3|TRBV5-1
TGCGCCAGCATCTCAAGCGGGAGTGCGAGCACAGATACGCAGTATTTT
CASISSGSASTDTQYF
>.|17|.|TRBJ2-2|TRBV5-1
TGCGCCAGCAGTTGGGAGCTTGCAGGGGCGAACACCGGGGAGCTGTTTTTT
CASSWELAGANTGELFF
>TRBD2|17|few|TRBJ2-5|TRBV20-1
TGCAGTGCTCACGGGACTAGCGGGACTCAGAGGCGGGAGACCCAGTACTTC
CSAHGTSGTQRRETQYF
>.|12|.|TRBJ2-7|TRBV11-2
TGTGACAGCAGCTCGTCGCAGGTTGAGCAGTGCTTC
CDSSSSQVEQCF
>.|13|many|TRBJ2-1|TRBV4-2
TGTGCCAGCAGCCAAGTGTCCGTCAATGAGCAGTTCTTC
CASSQVSVNEQFF
>.|14|.|TRBJ2-3|TRBV19
TGTGCCAGTAGAAACAGGGCCGGCACAGATACGCAGTATTTT
CASRNRAGTDTQYF
>TRBD2|16|once|TRBJ2-1|TRBV6-5
TGTGCTAGCAGTCGCAAGGGACTAGCGGGATACAATGAGCAGTTCTTC
CASSRKGLAGYNEQFF
>.|13|.|TRBJ2-7|TRBV13
TGTGCCAGCAGCTTACGGACGGGCTACGAGCGGTACTTC
CASSLRTGYERYF
>.|13|.|TRBJ2-3|TRBV5-4
TGTGCCAGCAGCGCGGACTCATCACATACGCAGTATTTT
CASSADSSHTQYF
>TRBD2|18|.|TRBJ2-1|TRBV4-1
TGCGCCAGCAGCCAAGTAGCGCCTAGCGGGAGCCCCTGGAATGAGCAGTTCTTC
CASSQVAPSGSPWNEQFF
>TRBD1|14|medium-sized|TRBJ1-1|TRBV11-2
TGTGCCAGCACCAAGGACAGGGGGCTGACTGAAGCTTTCTTT
CASTKDRGLTEAFF
>.|16|.|TRBJ1-2|TRBV6-1
TGTGCCAGCAGTGGAGCGCTCTGGGGAGTAGCCTATGGCTATACCTTC
CASSGALWGVAYGYTF
>.|15|.|TRBJ2-1|TRBV7-8
TGTGCCAGCAGCTTGAGCGGTAGTGGGAATAATGAGCACTTCTTC
CASSLSGSGNNEHFF
>TRBD1|16|many|TRBJ2-3|TRBV29-1
TGCAGCGTTCTGAACGGACAGGGCGCTAGCACAGATACGCAGTATTTT
CSVLNGQGASTDTQYF
>TRBD2|16|.|TRBJ2-5|TRBV4-1
TGCGCCAACAGCCAAGATCGAGCGGGAGGGGGAGAGACCCAGTGTTTC
CANSQDRAGGGETQCF
>TRBD2|18|.|TRBJ2-7|TRBV11-2
TGTGCCAGCAGCTTATTCGTTGGACTAGAGGGAGGGGCGTACGAGCAGTACTTC
CASSLFVGLEGGAYEQYF
>.|13|.|TRBJ1-5|TRBV6-1
TGTGCCAACAGTCGACAGTGCAATCAGCCCCAGCATTTT
CANSRQCNQPQHF
>TRBD1|14|medium-sized|TRBJ2-3|TRBV10-3
TGTGCCATCAGTGGACAGGGGGGCACAGATACGCAGTATTTT
CAISGQGGTDTQYF
>.|18|.|TRBJ2-7|TRBV11-2
TGTGCCAGCAGCTTATGCGTTAGACTAGCAGGAGGGGGGTACGAACAGTACTTC
CASSLCVRLAGGGYEQYF